These 25 T cell receptor beta chains came from one sample sequenced in a study of metastatic and nonmetastatic thyroid tumors. TCRdb redid the clone calls on the PCR reads using MiXCR. The sample lists roughly 16,000 clones, 20% to 25% seen once, with roughly an eighth in the top ten. No treatment of any kind had been given to any patient before thyroid surgery. Sequencing used tumor tissue. The receptors were gathered from a male donor with papillary thyroid cancer or a benign thyroid nodule (not recorded which). Some clones in this sample may be carry-over from other donors' samples.

This chain joins TRBV20-1 and TRBJ2-3, with 8 bases aligning to TRBD1. The CDR3 has 15 residues. CDR1 DFQATT and CDR2 SNEGSKA come from the germline V gene (reference sequence). In DNA, the CDR3 is TGCAGCATAGAGAGACAGGGGCATTCGCAAGATACGCAGTATTTT. This codes for CSIERQGHSQDTQYF.

This clone has at least ten counts. The chain carries TRBV3-1 and TRBJ2-5; D possibly matches TRBD1 or TRBD2 (5 bases each). CDR3 length equals 15 residues. The V and J ends lost 5 bases and 2 bases respectively, with 15 bases between them. In germline, CDR1 is LGHDT, CDR2 YNNKEL (reference sequence). CDR3 loop: CASSGTGGGQETQYF. CDR3 sequence (DNA): TGTGCCAGCAGCGGAACTGGGGGTGGGCAAGAGACCCAGTACTTC.

This clone has a count of ten or more. The chain uses TRBV29-1 and TRBJ1-2, with TRBD1 matching 9 bases. The J segment lost 2 bases and the V segment lost 7 bases, leaving 11 bases of the junction unmatched. The CDR3 totals 15 residues. Per germline, CDR1 SQVTM and CDR2 ANQGSEA. The CDR3 sequence is CSGKSGQGLNYGYTF. The CDR3 DNA follows: TGCAGCGGGAAATCGGGACAGGGCCTGAACTATGGCTACACCTTC.

There are many counts of this clone. An end of the junction differs from the germline gene, which may be a read error. The chain recombines TRBV7-7 with TRBJ2-3, with 11 bases matching TRBD2. Germline values: CDR1 SSHAT, CDR2 FNYEAQ (reference sequence). The CDR3 covers 16 residues. The DNA of the CDR3 is TGTGCTAGCAGCCCATTAGCGGGAGGGCCGGCAGATACGCAGTATTTT. Translating it yields CASSPLAGGPADTQYF.

A remark on this clone: The junction departs from germline at one end; a sequencing error may be responsible. The chain employs TRBV20-1 and TRBJ1-5; 7 positions match TRBD1. The length of the CDR3 is 15 residues. Germline CDR1 and CDR2: DFQATT and SNEGSKA (reference sequence). CDR3 region: CSARGSTGAVQPQHF. In nucleotides, the CDR3 is TGCAGTGCTAGGGGATCAACAGGGGCTGTCCAGCCCCAACATTTT.

This clone was detected many times. The chain recombines TRBV2 with TRBJ2-3; D gene ambiguous. The V gene lost 7 bases and the J gene lost 4 bases, with 6 bases spanning the gap. CDR3 size: 11 residues. Germline loops: CDR1 SNHLY, CDR2 FYNNEI. Here the CDR3 reads CASKSADTQYF. The CDR3 DNA sequence: TGTGCCAGCAAGAGTGCAGATACGCAGTATTTT.

Points on this clone: At one end, the junction sequence differs from germline, possibly due to a read error. This chain uses TRBV29-1 with TRBJ1-1; 7 nucleotides agree with TRBD1. The CDR3 sequence is 12 residues long. Germline-derived CDR1 and CDR2 are SQVTM and ANQGSEA. The CDR3 bases are TGCAGCGTTGAAGATCTAAGGACAGGAGAGGGGTTT. Its protein product is CSVEDLRTGEGF.

The gene calls are TRBV29-1 and TRBJ2-7; 12 bases agree with TRBD1. Germline CDR1 reads SQVTM; CDR2 reads ANQGSEA. The CDR3 contains 14 residues. Germline trimming cut 7 bases from V and 6 bases from J; bases unmatched to any gene: 10. CDR3 sequence: CSALPGQGAREQYF. CDR3 coding DNA: TGCAGCGCACTCCCGGGACAGGGGGCCCGCGAGCAGTACTTC.

This clone is labeled medium-sized. The chain has TRBV20-1 and TRBJ2-7, with D uncertain. The V gene's germline CDR1 is DFQATT and CDR2 SNEGSKA (reference sequence). The V gene lost 5 bases and the J gene lost 2 bases, with 10 bases spanning the gap. The CDR3 has 12 residues. The chain's CDR3 is CSARLFTYEQYF. The CDR3 DNA reads as TGCAGTGCTCGCCTATTTACCTACGAGCAGTACTTC.

This clone is judged medium-sized. The J gene is TRBJ2-2, the V gene TRBV24-1, with D possibly being TRBD2 (5 bases). V was shortened by 12 bases and J by 6 bases, with 16 bases between the two germline ends. Germline CDR1 and CDR2: KGHDR and SFDVKD. The CDR3 has 13 residues. CDR3 bases: TGTGCCGCTAAAACTAGTCCCGCCGGGGAGCTGTTTTTT. Protein sequence: CAAKTSPAGELFF.

The V call is TRBV5-1, the J call TRBJ1-3; maybe TRBD1 (5 bases). The CDR3 is 14 residues long. The V and J ends lost 2 bases and 2 bases respectively, with 8 bases between them. Per the germline V gene, CDR1 is SGHRS and CDR2 is YFSETQ. Written as DNA, the CDR3 is TGCGCCAGCAGCTTCAGGGCAGCTGGAAACACCATATATTTT. This gives the protein CASSFRAAGNTIYF.

By sample share, this clone is medium-sized. The chain combines TRBV6-1 with TRBJ2-7; D may be TRBD2 (5 bases). Deletions cut 6 bases from V and 6 bases from J, with 12 bases between. The germline gives CDR1 MNHNS, CDR2 SASEGT. The CDR3 spans 12 residues. This CDR3 is CASRGDSGEQYF. The CDR3 DNA reads as TGTGCCAGCAGGGGAGATTCGGGCGAGCAGTACTTC.

The chain links TRBV20-1 to TRBJ2-1, with 7 bases aligning to TRBD1. The CDR3 length is 14 residues. From germline, CDR1 is DFQATT and CDR2 SNEGSKA (reference sequence). Losses at the gene ends were 3 bases for V and 6 bases for J; bases not matched to a gene: 8. CDR3 in DNA: TGCAGTGCTAGTTTTACAGGGGCCCCCAATGAGCAGTTCTTC. This encodes CSASFTGAPNEQFF.

The J gene is TRBJ2-1, the V gene TRBV30; D is possibly TRBD2 (6 bases). The V end was cut by 3 bases, the J end by 9 bases, with 6 bases between. The CDR3 runs to 10 residues. CDR1 GTSNPN and CDR2 SVGIG come from the germline V gene (reference sequence). The CDR3 DNA reads as TGTGCCTGGAGGGGAGGTGAGCAGTTCTTC. Translation gives CAWRGGEQFF.

At least ten counts were recorded for this clone. The V call is TRBV20-1, the J call TRBJ2-1; 13 bases match TRBD2. This CDR3 region has 17 residues. Germline assignment: CDR1 DFQATT and CDR2 SNEGSKA (reference sequence). V shed 4 bases, J shed 4 bases, and the junction held 10 bases outside the gene matches. The CDR3 coding sequence is TGCAGTGCTAAGTATGGACTAGCGGGAGTGTTGTACAATGAGCAGTTCTTC. As protein: CSAKYGLAGVLYNEQFF.

This clone was recorded many times. The chain recombines TRBV2 with TRBJ2-4; a weak D match, TRBD2 (5 bases). The germline V gene has CDR1 SNHLY and CDR2 FYNNEI. CDR3 length equals 13 residues. The V and J ends lost 1 base and 13 bases respectively, with 14 bases between them. This CDR3 is CASSEVEGQAQYF. The CDR3, as DNA: TGTGCCAGCAGTGAAGTCGAGGGCCAGGCACAGTACTTC. The whole variable domain, filled in from reference TRBV2 and TRBJ2-4, reads EPEVTQTPSHQVTQMGQEVILRCVPISNHLYFYWYRQILGQKVEFLVSFYNNEISEKSEIFDDQFSVERPDGSNFTLKIRSTKLEDSAMYFCASSEVEGQAQYFGAGTRLSVL.

This clone has ten or more counts. The rearrangement joins TRBV27 to TRBJ1-5, with D unresolved. This CDR3 contains 13 residues. Trimming took 3 bases from V and 2 from J, leaving 5 bases between them. From germline, CDR1 is MNHEY and CDR2 SMNVEV (reference sequence). CDR3 in amino acids: CASSFVGNQPQHF. For the CDR3, the DNA is TGTGCCAGCAGTTTTGTAGGCAATCAGCCCCAGCATTTT.

This clone was counted ten times or more. The CDR3: CASSLSPLGATQYF. The CDR3 DNA reads TGTGCCAGCAGCTTATCCCCTTTAGGGGCGACCCAGTACTTC. V gene TRBV5-6 combines with J gene TRBJ2-5; D might be TRBD1 (5 bases). Trimming removed 2 bases from V and 7 bases from J, with 15 bases in between. There are 14 residues in the CDR3. The germline CDR1 and CDR2 sequences are SGHDT and YYEEEE. Full variable domain (rest looked up from reference TRBV5-6 and TRBJ2-5): DAGVTQSPTHLIKTRGQQVTLRCSPKSGHDTVSWYQQALGQGPQFIFQYYEEEERQRGNFPDRFSGHQFPNYSSELNVNALLLGDSALYLCASSLSPLGATQYFGPGTRLLVL.

This clone qualifies as medium-sized. The chain joins TRBV6-1 to TRBJ1-2; no clear D gene. V lost 7 bases and J lost 3, with 12 bases in between. This CDR3 region has 13 residues. Germline assignment: CDR1 MNHNS and CDR2 SASEGT. CDR3: CASKHTDHYGYTF. The CDR3 DNA reads TGTGCCAGCAAGCATACAGACCACTATGGCTACACCTTC.

The chain couples TRBV13 to TRBJ2-3; 13 nucleotides line up with TRBD2. V shed 3 bases, J shed 1 base, and the junction held 7 bases outside the gene matches. This CDR3 contains 18 residues. Germline CDR1 and CDR2: PRHDT and FYEKMQ (reference sequence). DNA of the CDR3: TGTGCCAGCAGCTTTACTAGCGGGGGGGCTCTCGGCACAGATACGCAGTATTTT. Its protein product is CASSFTSGGALGTDTQYF.

Worth noting for this clone: A read error may account for a junction end that differs from germline. V gene TRBV7-2 combines with J gene TRBJ1-4; D remains ambiguous. The CDR3 has 13 amino acids. Germline V gene data show CDR1 as SGHTA and CDR2 as FQGNSA. The CDR3 coding sequence is TGTGCCAGCAGCTTAGGCAGGCACGAAAAAATGTTTTTT. Protein sequence: CASSLGRHEKMFF.

This chain joins TRBV6-4 and TRBJ2-5; 12 bases line up with TRBD2. The DNA end is more similar to TRBJ2-1, so the J call may be wrong. The germline V gene encodes CDR1 MRHNA and CDR2 SNTAGT. This CDR3 is built from 16 residues. The CDR3 sequence is CASSYGTGLAGGEQFF. Written as DNA, the CDR3 is TGTGCCAGCAGTTACGGGACAGGGCTAGCGGGAGGGGAGCAGTTCTTC.

At least ten counts were recorded for this clone. The gene calls are TRBV9 and TRBJ1-2, with a weak D call TRBD1 (5 bases). Germline CDR1 is SGDLS and CDR2 is YYNGEE. Between the trimmed V and J ends, which lost 3 bases and 1 base, there was a span of 13 bases. The CDR3 extends over 15 amino acids. The CDR3 nucleotides are TGTGCCAGCAGCGCCCGACAGTACCTTAACTATGGCTACACCTTC. It yields the protein CASSARQYLNYGYTF.

This clone was seen ten or more times. J is TRBJ2-3 and V is TRBV12-3 or TRBV12-4; D might be TRBD2 (5 bases). Trimming shortened V by 1 base and J by 8 bases, and 13 bases separated the two germline ends. The CDR3 runs to 14 residues. In nucleotides, the CDR3 is TGTGCCAGCAGTTTAGGAGGGCCCGGTCCTACGCAGTATTTT. This encodes CASSLGGPGPTQYF.

The table lists this clone with a few counts. This rearrangement joins TRBV28 to TRBJ1-1; D is unresolved. The CDR3 contains 15 residues. Germline CDR1 and CDR2: MDHEN and SYDVKM. V was shortened by 6 bases and J by 4 bases, with 18 bases between the two germline ends. This CDR3 is CASSQEFPTGTEAFF. The CDR3 bases are TGTGCCAGCAGCCAAGAATTCCCGACGGGCACTGAAGCTTTCTTT.